The 24 T cell receptor beta chains below all came from one sample that was sequenced in a study of blood T cells in healthy people across ages. Primed by a sample-barcoded 5' primer and a J-beta primer mix, a second PCR proceeded for about 6 to 12 cycles. TCRdb reanalysed the 5' RACE reads using MiXCR and keeps one entry per CDR3 protein. Seen here are approximately 700,000 distinct CDR3 sequences, approximately 31% observed once, and the top ten hold over 15%. The specimen was blood. These TCRs come from a woman aged 80 or over in good health.

This clonotype was recorded many times. The rearrangement links TRBV11-2 to TRBJ2-5; D is ambiguous. CDR1 and CDR2 (germline): SGHAT, FQNNGV. CDR3 length: 12 amino acids. Deletions cut 5 bases from V and 5 bases from J, with 9 bases between. CDR3 residues: CASSPGLETQYF. CDR3 nucleotides: TGTGCCAGCAGCCCGGGCCTGGAGACCCAGTACTTC.

This clonotype was recorded at least ten times. V gene TRBV5-1 combines with J gene TRBJ2-7; perhaps TRBD1 as D (5 bases). The CDR3 consists of 15 residues. Trimming cost V 0 bases and J 4 bases, with 14 bases left between them. Per germline, CDR1 SGHRS and CDR2 YFSETQ. The chain's CDR3 is CASSLDSTEIYEQYF. The CDR3 DNA sequence: TGCGCCAGCAGCTTGGATTCGACAGAGATTTACGAGCAGTACTTC.

This clonotype was picked up many times. The V gene is TRBV7-3, the J gene TRBJ1-2, with a weak D call TRBD1 (5 bases). The V end lost 2 bases, the J end lost 2 bases, and 12 bases lay between the germline ends. Germline V gene lookup returns CDR1 SGHTA and CDR2 FQGTGA. The CDR3 is 15 amino acids. The CDR3 here is CASSLYSRTNYGYTF. CDR3 nucleotide sequence: TGTGCCAGCAGCTTATACTCCCGGACAAACTATGGCTACACCTTC.

In this sample, this clonotype turned up many times. This rearrangement joins TRBV5-1 to TRBJ2-1; D perhaps matches TRBD1 (6 bases). The V and J ends lost 3 bases and 7 bases respectively, with 17 bases between them. Per germline, CDR1 SGHRS and CDR2 YFSETQ. CDR3 length equals 15 residues. The CDR3 spells CASSSAIQGLNEQFF. CDR3 in DNA: TGCGCCAGCAGCTCGGCCATACAGGGCTTGAATGAGCAGTTCTTC.

In this sample, this clonotype turned up many times. This CDR3 reads CAWSVSTGNTIYF. Written as DNA, the CDR3 is TGTGCCTGGAGTGTATCTACTGGAAACACCATATATTTT. The chain uses TRBV30 and TRBJ1-3; no clear D gene. There are 13 residues in the CDR3. With 0 bases removed from V and 2 bases from J, the gap between germline ends came to 5 bases. Germline CDR1 is GTSNPN and CDR2 is SVGIG (reference sequence).

This clonotype was counted between two and nine times. In this CDR3 the conserved last residue, phenylalanine or tryptophan, is missing, so a read error is likely. The chain is built from TRBV3-1 and TRBJ2-2; perhaps D is TRBD1 or TRBD2 (6 bases each). Germline CDR1 and CDR2: LGHDT and YNNKEL (reference sequence). This CDR3 is built from 13 residues. CDR3 nucleotides: TGTGCCAGCAGTCAAGGGGGGTTCGGGGAGCTGTTTGTT. It translates to CASSQGGFGELFV.

This clonotype was counted many times. The V gene is TRBV5-6, the J gene TRBJ2-6; either TRBD1 or TRBD2 may fit D (5 bases each). V was clipped by 5 bases and J by 0 bases, with 12 bases between them. Germline CDR1 SGHDT, CDR2 YYEEEE. CDR3 length: 16 amino acids. CDR3 bases: TGTGCCAGCAGTTGGGGGATACCCTCTGGGGCCAACGTCCTGACTTTC. Translating gives CASSWGIPSGANVLTF.

The V gene is TRBV9, the J gene TRBJ2-4; the match to TRBD1 covers 8 bases. The DNA end is more similar to TRBJ2-5, so the J call may be wrong. CDR1 and CDR2 (germline): SGDLS, YYNGEE. The CDR3 is 14 residues long. CDR3 region: CASSGPGGGETQYF. CDR3 in DNA: TGTGCCAGCAGCGGACCAGGGGGCGGAGAGACCCAGTACTTC.

This clonotype showed up just a few times. CDR3 residues: CASTKRISNQPQHF. The CDR3 nucleotides read TGTGCCAGCACCAAAAGGATAAGCAATCAGCCCCAGCATTTT. The V gene is TRBV6-6, the J gene TRBJ1-5; no firm D call. CDR1 is MNHNY, CDR2 SVGAGI, per germline (reference sequence). The CDR3 has 14 residues. V gave up 7 bases and J gave up 1 base, with 11 bases separating them.

The chain uses TRBV7-2 and TRBJ1-1; D unresolved. V was clipped by 3 bases and J by 7 bases, with 15 bases between them. The germline CDR1 and CDR2 sequences are SGHTA and FQGNSA. This CDR3 is built from 14 residues. CDR3 nucleotide sequence: TGTGCCAGCAGCTTGATGTCAGGACCTGGTGAAGCTTTCTTT. Its translation: CASSLMSGPGEAFF.

This sequence joins TRBV4-2 and TRBJ2-1; no reliable D call. V was pared by 2 bases and J by 16 bases, with 12 bases between. This CDR3 comprises 11 residues. Germline lookup yields CDR1 LGHNA and CDR2 YNFKEQ. The CDR3 DNA is TGTGCCAGCAGCCAAAACTTACGCTTTTTCTTC. Translating it yields CASSQNLRFFF.

This clonotype was found many times. The chain links TRBV7-2 to TRBJ2-5; D perhaps matches TRBD1 (5 bases). This CDR3 region has 15 residues. Trimming cost V 4 bases and J 2 bases, with 14 bases left between them. CDR1 is SGHTA and CDR2 is FQGNSA in the germline V gene. The CDR3 coding sequence is TGTGCCAGCAGCTCTAGGACACCCTATCAAGAGACCCAGTACTTC. Amino acids: CASSSRTPYQETQYF. Variable domain in full (rest from reference TRBV7-2 and TRBJ2-5): GAGVSQSPSNKVTEKGKDVELRCDPISGHTALYWYRQSLGQGLEFLIYFQGNSAPDKSGLPSDRFSAERTGGSVSTLTIQRTQQEDSAVYLCASSSRTPYQETQYFGPGTRLLVL.

The chain employs TRBV29-1 and TRBJ1-2; D may be TRBD1 (5 bases). Germline CDR1 and CDR2: SQVTM and ANQGSEA. CDR3 size: 11 residues. V was trimmed by 4 bases and J by 5 bases, leaving 8 bases between them. The CDR3 sequence: CSVGRVYGYTF. In nucleotides, the CDR3 is TGCAGCGTTGGCAGGGTATATGGCTACACCTTC.

This clonotype was picked up a small number of times. Possible read error: a much larger clone is one base away. The chain joins TRBV20-1 to TRBJ2-1; 11 bases align to TRBD1. The V and J ends lost 6 bases and 10 bases, in that order; junction bases with no gene match: 14. The CDR3 runs to 15 residues. Germline V gene lookup returns CDR1 DFQATT and CDR2 SNEGSKA (reference sequence). The CDR3 nucleotides are TGCAGTGCCCAGGCGAGGGGACAGGGGGTTTGGGAGCAGTTCTTC. It encodes CSAQARGQGVWEQFF.

Worth noting for this clonotype: A much larger clone is a single base away; this may be a read error. V gene TRBV5-1 combines with J gene TRBJ2-1; D assignment may be TRBD1 or TRBD2 (5 bases each). V lost 4 bases to trimming and J lost 8 bases, with 16 bases between them. Germline CDR1 SGHRS, CDR2 YFSETQ. CDR3 size: 14 residues. The CDR3 DNA is TGCGCCAGCAGCGTAGACGGGGTCAGGGATGAGCAGTTCTTC. This codes for CASSVDGVRDEQFF.

This clonotype was observed a single time. Just one base apart from a much larger clone, this may be a read error. CDR3 in amino acids: CASSFPTEVFF. The DNA of the CDR3 is TGTGCCAGCAGCTTCCCGACTGAAGTTTTCTTT. The genes are TRBV7-9 and TRBJ1-1; D remains ambiguous. The CDR3 is 11 residues long. CDR1 SEHNR and CDR2 FQNEAQ come from the germline V gene (reference sequence).

This clonotype has a handful of counts. This rearrangement joins TRBV7-3 to TRBJ1-1; D gene ambiguous. Germline V gene lookup returns CDR1 SGHTA and CDR2 FQGTGA. Deletions cut 1 base from V and 3 bases from J, with 9 bases between. This CDR3 contains 14 residues. CDR3 loop: CASSLKRSDTEAFF. The CDR3 DNA follows: TGTGCCAGCAGCTTAAAAAGGTCAGACACTGAAGCTTTCTTT.

The table lists this clonotype with a few counts. This rearrangement joins TRBV20-1 to TRBJ2-1; D is tentatively TRBD1 or TRBD2 (5 bases each). V was pared by 6 bases and J by 2 bases, with 14 bases between. Germline V gives CDR1 DFQATT, CDR2 SNEGSKA (reference sequence). This CDR3 has 14 amino acids. For the CDR3, the DNA is TGCAGTGCAGGGACCCCGCCCACCTACAATGAGCAGTTCTTC. It is translated as CSAGTPPTYNEQFF.

Notes on this clonotype: A single base separates this from a much larger clone, so it may be a read error. V gene TRBV2 combines with J gene TRBJ2-7, with D tentatively TRBD1 (6 bases). The V gene's germline CDR1 is SNHLY and CDR2 FYNNEI. The CDR3 runs 14 residues. CDR3 region: CASSEAQGSCEQYF. CDR3 sequence (DNA): TGTGCCAGCAGTGAAGCACAGGGTTCCTGCGAGCAGTACTTC.

In this sample, this clonotype turned up a few times. The V and J genes are TRBV7-2 and TRBJ1-2; 7 nucleotides line up with TRBD1. The CDR3 spans 14 residues. The V and J ends lost 5 bases and 4 bases, in that order; junction bases with no gene match: 7. Germline V gene lookup returns CDR1 SGHTA and CDR2 FQGNSA. DNA for the CDR3: TGTGCCAGCAGCCCCGACAGGGTGATCTATGGCTACACCTTC. Protein product: CASSPDRVIYGYTF.

This clonotype was seen only a few times. The chain links TRBV5-6 to TRBJ1-1; D may be TRBD1 (5 bases). This CDR3 spans 15 amino acids. The germline CDR1 and CDR2 sequences are SGHDT and YYEEEE. Trimming removed 4 bases from V and 5 bases from J, with 18 bases in between. CDR3: CASSKHGGVRTEAFF. Here the CDR3 DNA reads TGTGCCAGCAGCAAGCATGGGGGGGTGAGGACTGAAGCTTTCTTT. Full variable domain (rest looked up from reference TRBV5-6 and TRBJ1-1): DAGVTQSPTHLIKTRGQQVTLRCSPKSGHDTVSWYQQALGQGPQFIFQYYEEEERQRGNFPDRFSGHQFPNYSSELNVNALLLGDSALYLCASSKHGGVRTEAFFGQGTRLTVV.

This clonotype has more than one count but fewer than ten. This sequence may be a read error, since a much larger clone differs from it by one base. The chain has TRBV9 and TRBJ1-2, with D hard to call. V was cut by 3 bases and J by 3 bases, with 18 bases left in between. Germline CDR1 is SGDLS and CDR2 is YYNGEE. The CDR3 length is 16 residues. The CDR3 sequence: CASSGISPRGDYGYTF. As DNA, the CDR3 is TGTGCCAGCAGCGGTATATCCCCTCGAGGAGACTATGGCTACACCTTC.

This clonotype was observed a handful of times. A much larger clone differs from this one at a single base, so this may be a read error. This chain connects TRBV5-5 to TRBJ2-7, with 7 bases identical to TRBD2. CDR3 length: 15 residues. Trimming removed 0 bases from V and 2 bases from J; junction bases left unmatched: 5. Germline values: CDR1 SGHKS, CDR2 YYEKEE (reference sequence). The CDR3 spells CASSLGRGVAYEQYF. The CDR3 bases are TGTGCCAGCAGCTTGGGTCGGGGGGTAGCCTACGAGCAGTACTTC. Full variable domain (rest looked up from reference TRBV5-5 and TRBJ2-7): DAGVTQSPTHLIKTRGQQVTLRCSPISGHKSVSWYQQVLGQGPQFIFQYYEKEERGRGNFPDRFSARQFPNYSSELNVNALLLGDSALYLCASSLGRGVAYEQYFGPGTRLTVT.

On this clonotype itself: A junction boundary mismatches the germline segment, possibly from a read error. The gene calls are TRBV12-3 or TRBV12-4 and TRBJ2-3; 7 nucleotides align to TRBD1. The CDR3 runs 16 residues. CDR3 sequence reads: CASSRPGQGVTDTQDF. The CDR3 region has the DNA TGTGCCAGCAGTCGACCGGGGCAGGGGGTTACAGATACGCAGGATTTT.